The 30 T cell receptor beta chains presented below share a single source sample, sequenced in a study of cytomegalovirus exposure and HLA in healthy donors (dated by TCRdb to 2015 to 2018). Preparation of the library involved the immunoSEQ multiplex PCR assay. For the multiplex PCR, a mixture combining 60 forward primers for TCR Vbeta segments and 13 reverse primers for TCR Jbeta segments was used. TCRdb mirrors the immuneACCESS table, restricted to in-frame sequences. Some clones are absent from its copies; in checked studies, under half trace to an unresolved V gene, and the reason for the others is unknown. The sample includes 150,000 to 200,000 clones, with roughly four fifths observed a single time. The top ten clones comprise about 2.1% of the sample. The sequenced sample was PBMCs. These receptors were obtained from a woman aged 30 to 39 in good health and CMV-seropositive.

This clone has just a few counts. The V call is TRBV11-2, the J call TRBJ1-4; D perhaps matches TRBD1 (5 bases). Germline values: CDR1 SGHAT, CDR2 FQNNGV. The CDR3 contains 12 residues. The V and J ends lost 1 base and 16 bases respectively, with 13 bases between them. The CDR3 coding sequence is TGTGCCAGCAGCTTAGTGGGGGGGGGTCAGTTTTTT. Residues: CASSLVGGGQFF.

CDR3 coding DNA: TGTGCCAGCAGACGAGGGGGGGCGAACACTGAAGCTTTCTTT. Protein product: CASRRGGANTEAFF. The rearrangement links TRBV27 to TRBJ1-1; D possibly corresponds to TRBD1 (6 bases). The CDR3 runs 14 residues. V was shortened by 6 bases and J by 1 base, with 12 bases between the two germline ends. The germline V gene has CDR1 MNHEY and CDR2 SMNVEV (reference sequence).

The chain recombines TRBV19 with TRBJ1-6, with D tentatively TRBD1 (5 bases). The CDR3 loop spans 14 amino acids. Germline V gene data show CDR1 as LNHDA and CDR2 as SQIVND (reference sequence). Trimming stripped 2 bases from V and 10 bases from J, with 12 bases between. CDR3 sequence (DNA): TGTGCCAGTAGTATAAACGGCGGGGCCTCACCCCTCCACTTT. This encodes CASSINGGASPLHF. Together with reference TRBV19 and TRBJ1-6, the CDR3 gives the full variable domain: DGGITQSPKYLFRKEGQNVTLSCEQNLNHDAMYWYRQDPGQGLRLIYYSQIVNDFQKGDIAEGYSVSREKKESFPLTVTSAQKNPTAFYLCASSINGGASPLHFGNGTRLTVT.

The J gene is TRBJ1-2, the V gene TRBV6-5, with D unclear. The germline V and J ends were trimmed by 7 bases and 8 bases, with 17 bases remaining between them. The CDR3 spans 13 residues. Germline CDR1 MNHEY, CDR2 SVGAGI. The CDR3 loop reads CASTLGESYGYTF. CDR3 DNA sequence: TGTGCCAGCACCCTCGGGGAGAGTTACGGCTACACCTTC.

The V and J genes are TRBV7-9 and TRBJ1-4; D is undetermined. Germline V lookup: CDR1 SEHNR, CDR2 FQNEAQ (reference sequence). V lost 8 bases and J 8 bases, leaving 12 bases between the germline ends. The CDR3 extends over 12 amino acids. The DNA for the CDR3 is TGTGCCAGCGGACTGTCTGGAGAAAAACTGTTTTTT. This encodes CASGLSGEKLFF. The full variable domain, with the rest looked up from reference TRBV7-9 and TRBJ1-4, is DTGVSQNPRHKITKRGQNVTFRCDPISEHNRLYWYRQTLGQGPEFLTYFQNEAQLEKSRLLSDRFSAERPKGSFSTLEIQRTEQGDSAMYLCASGLSGEKLFFGSGTQLSVL.

This CDR3 reads CAWNRGLNNQPQHF. Written as DNA, the CDR3 is TGTGCCTGGAATCGGGGGTTAAACAATCAGCCCCAGCATTTT. The V call is TRBV30, the J call TRBJ1-5; a weak D match, TRBD1 (5 bases). Germline V lookup: CDR1 GTSNPN, CDR2 SVGIG (reference sequence). The CDR3 extends over 14 amino acids. V was cut by 4 bases and J by 3 bases, with 13 bases left in between.

The genes are TRBV30 and TRBJ1-2; D gene ambiguous. The CDR3 extends over 13 amino acids. V was shortened by 0 bases and J by 3 bases, with 8 bases between the two germline ends. Germline V gene data show CDR1 as GTSNPN and CDR2 as SVGIG (reference sequence). CDR3: CAWSVTGHYGYTF. The CDR3 DNA sequence: TGTGCCTGGAGTGTAACGGGTCACTATGGCTACACCTTC.

The chain recombines TRBV30 with TRBJ1-1; 7 bases agree with TRBD1. The V and J ends lost 1 base and 10 bases, in that order; junction bases with no gene match: 9. The CDR3 spans 13 residues. The germline V gene has CDR1 GTSNPN and CDR2 SVGIG (reference sequence). Written as DNA, the CDR3 is TGTGCCTGGAGTGATACGGCAGGGGGTGTAGCTTTCTTT. Its translation is CAWSDTAGGVAFF.

V is TRBV4-1 and J is TRBJ1-2, with 7 bases lining up with TRBD1. The V gene end was trimmed by 3 bases and the J gene end by 2 bases; junction bases not matched to a gene: 6. This CDR3 region has 15 residues. Germline V gene sequence: CDR1 MGHRA, CDR2 YSYEKL. CDR3 region: CASSQTGQINYGYTF. CDR3 bases: TGCGCCAGCAGCCAGACGGGACAGATAAACTATGGCTACACCTTC.

This chain joins TRBV10-3 and TRBJ2-1; possible D gene TRBD2, 6 bases. With 4 bases removed from V and 4 bases from J, the gap between germline ends came to 11 bases. This CDR3 region has 14 residues. Germline V CDR1 and CDR2: ENHRY, SYGVKD. In DNA, the CDR3 is TGTGCCATCAGTGCCAGCGGGTGGTACAATGAGCAGTTCTTC. Translated: CAISASGWYNEQFF.

This chain connects TRBV2 to TRBJ2-7, with D unresolved. In germline, CDR1 is SNHLY, CDR2 FYNNEI. Trimming stripped 5 bases from V and 4 bases from J, with 6 bases between. The CDR3 has 11 amino acids. The CDR3 loop is CASSSRYEQYF. Written as DNA, the CDR3 is TGTGCCAGCAGTTCCCGTTACGAGCAGTACTTC.

This chain joins TRBV7-8 and TRBJ2-3, with D possibly matching TRBD1 (6 bases). V lost 2 bases, J lost 4 bases, and 10 bases lay in between. Looked up from germline, CDR1 is SGHVS and CDR2 is FQNEAQ. The CDR3 is 14 residues long. The CDR3 DNA reads as TGTGCCAGCAGCTTATTTAAGGGGGCAGATACGCAGTATTTT. Translation gives CASSLFKGADTQYF.

This chain connects TRBV5-1 to TRBJ2-3; 8 nucleotides match TRBD1. CDR3 length equals 14 residues. Trimming took 2 bases from V and 2 from J; bases not matched to a gene: 1. Germline CDR1 and CDR2: SGHRS and YFSETQ. The CDR3 is CASSLQGDTDTQYF. Here the CDR3 DNA reads TGCGCCAGCAGCTTACAGGGGGACACAGATACGCAGTATTTT.

The gene calls are TRBV5-1 and TRBJ2-3; D uncertain. This CDR3 contains 15 residues. Germline CDR1 is SGHRS and CDR2 is YFSETQ. Trimming removed 1 base at V and 2 bases at J, with 11 bases between. The CDR3: CASSLTVANTDTQYF. The CDR3 nucleotides read TGCGCCAGCAGCTTGACTGTCGCGAACACAGATACGCAGTATTTT.

The V call is TRBV11-2, the J call TRBJ1-1; a weak D match, TRBD1 (5 bases). The CDR3 sequence is 12 residues long. From germline, CDR1 is SGHAT and CDR2 FQNNGV. Trimming shortened V by 5 bases and J by 4 bases, and 8 bases separated the two germline ends. CDR3 sequence reads: CASSPGITEAFF. The CDR3 nucleotides are TGTGCCAGCAGCCCAGGGATCACTGAAGCTTTCTTT.

The gene calls are TRBV4-3 and TRBJ2-4; TRBD1 is a possible D gene (6 bases). The germline V gene encodes CDR1 LGHNA and CDR2 YSLEER. The CDR3 runs 13 residues. V was pared by 1 base and J by 12 bases, with 13 bases between. Here the CDR3 reads CASSQVWAGAQYF. CDR3 DNA: TGCGCCAGCAGCCAAGTTTGGGCAGGGGCTCAGTACTTC.

This sequence joins TRBV4-3 and TRBJ1-1, with 10 bases that match TRBD1. Trimming removed 0 bases from V and 4 bases from J; junction bases left unmatched: 8. Germline V gene lookup returns CDR1 LGHNA and CDR2 YSLEER. This CDR3 region has 17 residues. The CDR3 DNA reads TGCGCCAGCAGCCAAGAGACTATTTGGACAGGGGGCACTGAAGCTTTCTTT. The encoded protein is CASSQETIWTGGTEAFF.

The V and J genes are TRBV5-1 and TRBJ2-2; TRBD1 agrees at 8 bases. The CDR3 has 18 amino acids. CDR1 and CDR2 from the germline V gene are SGHRS and YFSETQ. V shed 4 bases and J 0 bases; nucleotides not matched to a gene: 11. Here the CDR3 reads CASSQTGVGFANTGELFF. The CDR3 nucleotides read TGCGCCAGCAGCCAGACAGGGGTCGGGTTTGCGAACACCGGGGAGCTGTTTTTT.

The CDR3 coding sequence is TGTGCAAGTCGCTTAGAGTGGTCAGGGGACGAGCAGTACTTC. Its translation is CASRLEWSGDEQYF. The V and J genes are TRBV12-2 and TRBJ2-7; the D call of TRBD1 is as the table states it, not checked on the DNA. TRBV12-2 is labeled a pseudogene. This CDR3 has 14 residues.

This clone was seen only a few times. This chain connects TRBV5-4 to TRBJ1-2; TRBD1 matches at 10 bases. This CDR3 spans 15 amino acids. Germline trimming cut 1 base from V and 4 bases from J; bases unmatched to any gene: 4. Germline CDR1 is SGHNT and CDR2 is YYREEE (reference sequence). The CDR3 bases are TGTGCCAGCAGCTTGATAAGGACAGGGGGCTATGGCTACACCTTC. Its translation: CASSLIRTGGYGYTF. Complete variable domain (other parts from reference TRBV5-4 and TRBJ1-2): ETGVTQSPTHLIKTRGQQVTLRCSSQSGHNTVSWYQQALGQGPQFIFQYYREEENGRGNFPPRFSGLQFPNYSSELNVNALELDDSALYLCASSLIRTGGYGYTFGSGTRLTVV.

The chain carries TRBV13 and TRBJ2-1; TRBD2 is a possible D gene (7 bases). CDR1 PRHDT and CDR2 FYEKMQ come from the germline V gene (reference sequence). The CDR3 totals 15 residues. Trimming took off 4 bases at V and 7 bases at J, with 17 bases between the two ends. The CDR3 sequence: CASSSAGAGMNEQFF. The DNA for the CDR3 is TGTGCCAGCAGCTCCGCGGGGGCAGGGATGAATGAGCAGTTCTTC.

This rearrangement joins TRBV2 to TRBJ2-3, with D tentatively TRBD2 (6 bases). CDR3 length: 14 amino acids. V lost 7 bases to trimming and J lost 3 bases, with 14 bases between them. Germline V gene sequence: CDR1 SNHLY, CDR2 FYNNEI. Written as DNA, the CDR3 is TGTGCCAGCACCAGGAGGGACCCGACAGATACGCAGTATTTT. This translates into CASTRRDPTDTQYF.

The chain carries TRBV6-5 and TRBJ1-5, with 7 bases aligning to TRBD1. The CDR3 extends over 12 amino acids. Germline V gives CDR1 MNHEY, CDR2 SVGAGI. The V segment lost 2 bases and the J segment 9 bases; nucleotides outside the gene matches: 1. The CDR3 spells CASSYPGGPQHF. CDR3 sequence (DNA): TGTGCCAGCAGTTACCCAGGGGGGCCCCAGCATTTT.

The V call is TRBV7-9, the J call TRBJ1-1; no clear D. The germline CDR1 and CDR2 sequences are SEHNR and FQNEAQ (reference sequence). The CDR3 is 13 residues long. V shed 6 bases and J shed 5 bases, with 13 bases lying between them. CDR3 region: CASRYSRDTEAFF. The DNA for the CDR3 is TGTGCCAGCAGATATTCGAGGGATACTGAAGCTTTCTTT.

As DNA, the CDR3 is TGTGCCAGCAGCAGACAGGGTCCCTCCTACGAGCAGTACTTC. This sequence encodes CASSRQGPSYEQYF. The chain combines TRBV7-2 with TRBJ2-7; the match to TRBD1 covers 7 bases. CDR3 length: 14 amino acids. The J segment lost 0 bases and the V segment lost 5 bases, leaving 4 bases of the junction unmatched. Germline V gene lookup returns CDR1 SGHTA and CDR2 FQGNSA.

The chain joins TRBV5-6 to TRBJ2-3; 7 bases match TRBD2. Trimming at V came to 4 bases and at J to 5 bases, leaving 10 bases not matched to a gene. In germline, CDR1 is SGHDT, CDR2 YYEEEE. CDR3 length: 15 amino acids. DNA of the CDR3: TGTGCCAGCAGCCGGTGGGGGGGAAGGGGAGATACGCAGTATTTT. Translating it yields CASSRWGGRGDTQYF.

V usage is TRBV7-2 and J usage is TRBJ1-4; TRBD1 matches 9 bases. Germline values: CDR1 SGHTA, CDR2 FQGNSA. V shed 5 bases, J shed 6 bases, and the junction held 10 bases outside the gene matches. The CDR3 is 16 amino acids. The CDR3 DNA follows: TGTGCCAGCAGCCCGAGGACAGGGGTGGATTATGAAAAACTGTTTTTT. Amino acid sequence: CASSPRTGVDYEKLFF.

The J gene is TRBJ1-1, the V gene TRBV7-9; 7 positions agree with TRBD1. The germline gives CDR1 SEHNR, CDR2 FQNEAQ (reference sequence). There are 16 residues in the CDR3. With V trimmed by 8 bases and J by 3 bases, 15 bases remained unmatched. This chain's CDR3 is CASLYGLTGADTEAFF. CDR3 nucleotides: TGTGCCAGCCTTTACGGCCTTACAGGGGCCGACACTGAAGCTTTCTTT.

The V call is TRBV30, the J call TRBJ2-1, with 9 bases lining up with TRBD2. The CDR3 sequence is 13 residues long. V was pared by 4 bases and J by 9 bases, with 7 bases of the junction left unmatched. Germline CDR1 and CDR2: GTSNPN and SVGIG (reference sequence). The CDR3 sequence is CAWIGREGSEQFF. The CDR3 DNA is TGTGCCTGGATCGGGCGGGAGGGGTCTGAGCAGTTCTTC.

V is TRBV13 and J is TRBJ1-6, with D hard to call. Germline CDR1 PRHDT, CDR2 FYEKMQ (reference sequence). Between the trimmed V and J ends, which lost 2 bases and 8 bases, there was a span of 7 bases. This CDR3 region has 13 residues. This CDR3 reads CASSLQAYSPLHF. Here the CDR3 DNA reads TGTGCCAGCAGCTTACAAGCATATTCACCCCTCCACTTT.